Sequencing of this T cell receptor beta chain was carried out in a study of Ad26.COV2.S vaccination and SARS-CoV-2 variants. The assay was immunoSEQ multiplex PCR, and TCRdb's table has in-frame clones only and misses some. The sample has some 400,000 clones; about 89% are singletons. Study outcomes and limitations: Reportedly, after vaccination the spike-specific CD8+ and CD4+ T cell responses displayed substantial breadth.

CDR1 and CDR2 (germline): SGHTA, FQGNSA. The CDR3 consists of 17 residues. Trimming took 5 bases from V and 0 from J; bases not matched to a gene: 8. Regarding treatment: 15 to 20 received Ad26.COV2.S at low or high dose, single or two shots; a few received placebo; per-sample allocation not given. The samples date from day 63 after the first vaccine or placebo injection. The administered vaccine (an Ad26 vector) expressed Wuhan-strain SARS-CoV-2 spike. About this clone itself: Antigen: not known.

The receptor was isolated from a person between 18 and 65 years old who received the Ad26.COV2.S COVID-19 vaccine or a placebo. The sequencing here drew on peripheral blood, taken in a trial of Ad26.COV2.S vaccine versus placebo. The chain joins TRBV7-2 to TRBJ2-2; TRBD2 agrees at 8 bases. The CDR3 loop is CASSKSKLAANTGELFF. In nucleotides, the CDR3 is TGTGCCAGCAGCAAATCAAAACTAGCGGCGAACACCGGGGAGCTGTTTTTT.